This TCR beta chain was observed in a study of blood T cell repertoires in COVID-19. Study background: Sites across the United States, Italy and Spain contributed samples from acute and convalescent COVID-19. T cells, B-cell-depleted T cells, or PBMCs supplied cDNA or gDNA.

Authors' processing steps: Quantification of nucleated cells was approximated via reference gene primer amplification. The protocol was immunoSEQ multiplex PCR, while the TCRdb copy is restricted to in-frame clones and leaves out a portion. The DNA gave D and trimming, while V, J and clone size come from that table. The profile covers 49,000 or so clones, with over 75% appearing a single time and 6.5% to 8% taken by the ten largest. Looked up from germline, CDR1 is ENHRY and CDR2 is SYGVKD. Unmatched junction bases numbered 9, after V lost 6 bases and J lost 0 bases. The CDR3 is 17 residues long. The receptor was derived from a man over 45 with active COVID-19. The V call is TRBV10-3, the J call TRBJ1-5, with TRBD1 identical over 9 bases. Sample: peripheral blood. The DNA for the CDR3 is TGTGCCATCAGGGCGGGACAGGGCGACTATAGCAATCAGCCCCAGCATTTT. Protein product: CAIRAGQGDYSNQPQHF.